A selection of T cell receptor beta chains follows, all from one sample in a study of blood T cell repertoires in COVID-19. The method was immunoSEQ multiplex PCR; TCRdb's version includes in-frame clones alone and lacks a portion of them. This repertoire shows about 160,000 clones, 80% to 90% found once; its top ten account for approximately 1%. The sequencing sample was made of peripheral blood. Receptors were obtained from a man aged 35-49 years with acute or convalescent COVID-19. The CDR3 runs from the conserved cysteine through the conserved F or W. Fields, in order: D gene, clone size, J gene, V gene, CDR3 DNA, CDR3 protein. D genes are given only for firm matches. Some rows mark clone size as missing; the rest say once, few, many or name a class of expanded clone.

d_call: -; clone_size: -; j_call: TRBJ1-3; v_call: TRBV4-1; cdr3_nt: TGCGCCAGCAGCCAACAGGGGCTTGGGTATGGAAACACCATATATTTT; cdr3_aa: CASSQQGLGYGNTIYF
d_call: -; clone_size: once; j_call: TRBJ1-5; v_call: TRBV5-1; cdr3_nt: TGCGCCAGCAGCTTGGACAGTAATCAGCCCCAGCATTTT; cdr3_aa: CASSLDSNQPQHF
d_call: -; clone_size: once; j_call: TRBJ1-6; v_call: TRBV30; cdr3_nt: TGTGCCTGGGGCAGGGAGGGTAATTCACCCCTCCACTTT; cdr3_aa: CAWGREGNSPLHF
d_call: -; clone_size: -; j_call: TRBJ2-5; v_call: TRBV21-1; cdr3_nt: TGTGCCAGCACCAAGACAGGGGAGGGGGAGACCCAGTACTTC; cdr3_aa: CASTKTGEGETQYF
d_call: -; clone_size: -; j_call: TRBJ1-4; v_call: TRBV5-4; cdr3_nt: TGTGCCAGCAGCTTGTCCCTGCAGAATGAAAAACTGTTTTTT; cdr3_aa: CASSLSLQNEKLFF
d_call: -; clone_size: -; j_call: TRBJ1-5; v_call: TRBV7-6; cdr3_nt: TGTGCCAGCAGCTTGGACACAAATCAGCCCCAGCATTTT; cdr3_aa: CASSLDTNQPQHF
d_call: -; clone_size: -; j_call: TRBJ2-2; v_call: TRBV7-2; cdr3_nt: TGTGCCAGCGGCGGGCAGGCAGCCACCGGGGAGCTGTTTTTT; cdr3_aa: CASGGQAATGELFF
d_call: -; clone_size: -; j_call: TRBJ1-3; v_call: TRBV12-5; cdr3_nt: TGTGCTAGTAAACAGACAGCCTCTGGAAACACCATATATTTT; cdr3_aa: CASKQTASGNTIYF
d_call: TRBD1; clone_size: -; j_call: TRBJ1-4; v_call: TRBV2; cdr3_nt: TGTGCCAGCAGCGTAAACAGGGGAGATGAAAAACTGTTTTTT; cdr3_aa: CASSVNRGDEKLFF
d_call: -; clone_size: -; j_call: TRBJ1-2; v_call: TRBV4-1; cdr3_nt: TGCGCCAGCAGCCAAGATGTCTCAGGGGCGAAAAACTATGGCTACACCTTC; cdr3_aa: CASSQDVSGAKNYGYTF
d_call: -; clone_size: few; j_call: TRBJ2-5; v_call: TRBV2; cdr3_nt: TGTGCCAGCAGTGGACTAGAGGGAGAGACCCAGTACTTC; cdr3_aa: CASSGLEGETQYF
d_call: -; clone_size: -; j_call: TRBJ2-7; v_call: TRBV21-1; cdr3_nt: TGTGCCAGCAGCAAAGGGCGGGGGGTCGGCTACGAGCAGTACTTC; cdr3_aa: CASSKGRGVGYEQYF
d_call: -; clone_size: -; j_call: TRBJ2-5; v_call: TRBV18; cdr3_nt: TGTGCCAGCTCACCGGGACAACAAGAGACCCAGTACTTC; cdr3_aa: CASSPGQQETQYF
d_call: -; clone_size: few; j_call: TRBJ1-1; v_call: TRBV4-2; cdr3_nt: TGTGCCAGCAGCCAAGATCCGGGTATGAACACTGAAGCTTTCTTT; cdr3_aa: CASSQDPGMNTEAFF
d_call: -; clone_size: -; j_call: TRBJ2-6; v_call: TRBV27; cdr3_nt: TGTGCCAGCAGAGCCCGGGGTGTGGGCGTCCTGACTTTC; cdr3_aa: CASRARGVGVLTF
d_call: -; clone_size: -; j_call: TRBJ2-6; v_call: TRBV5-1; cdr3_nt: TGCGCCAGCAACCCACAGCTGAGTGGGGCCAACGTCCTGACTTTC; cdr3_aa: CASNPQLSGANVLTF
d_call: TRBD2; clone_size: -; j_call: TRBJ2-5; v_call: TRBV19; cdr3_nt: TGTGCCAGTAGTAGGCTAGCGGGGGGCGGAGGGGAGACCCAGTACTTC; cdr3_aa: CASSRLAGGGGETQYF
d_call: -; clone_size: once; j_call: TRBJ1-2; v_call: TRBV28; cdr3_nt: TGTGCCAGCAGTCGATCGACGCCAGGGTCCAATGGCTACACCTTC; cdr3_aa: CASSRSTPGSNGYTF
d_call: -; clone_size: once; j_call: TRBJ2-5; v_call: TRBV10-3; cdr3_nt: TGTGCCACGTACGAAAGGGGCAGGGGTAAAGAGACCCAGTACTTC; cdr3_aa: CATYERGRGKETQYF
d_call: TRBD2; clone_size: -; j_call: TRBJ2-5; v_call: TRBV11-3; cdr3_nt: TGTGCCAGCAGTCTGGGAGGGGCCAACCAAGAGACCCAGTACTTC; cdr3_aa: CASSLGGANQETQYF
d_call: TRBD2; clone_size: -; j_call: TRBJ2-5; v_call: TRBV6-4; cdr3_nt: TGTGCCAACTCCGGGACTAGCGGGAAGGAGACCCAGTACTTC; cdr3_aa: CANSGTSGKETQYF
d_call: -; clone_size: once; j_call: TRBJ2-4; v_call: TRBV20-1; cdr3_nt: TGCAGTGCTAGTGATTTGTTAGGACTTGCCAAAAACATTCAGTACTTC; cdr3_aa: CSASDLLGLAKNIQYF
d_call: -; clone_size: medium-sized; j_call: TRBJ2-5; v_call: TRBV10-1; cdr3_nt: TGCGCCAGCCCCGGGAGAGAAACCCAGTACTTC; cdr3_aa: CASPGRETQYF
d_call: -; clone_size: -; j_call: TRBJ1-1; v_call: TRBV19; cdr3_nt: TGTGCCAGTAGTGCAGCTACTATGAACACTGAAGCTTTCTTT; cdr3_aa: CASSAATMNTEAFF
d_call: -; clone_size: once; j_call: TRBJ1-1; v_call: TRBV6-1; cdr3_nt: TGTGCCAGCAGTGAAGGGGCAGGCCTCTTGAACACTGAAGCTTTCTTT; cdr3_aa: CASSEGAGLLNTEAFF
d_call: TRBD1; clone_size: -; j_call: TRBJ2-2; v_call: TRBV6-5; cdr3_nt: TGTGCCAGCAGAGCCGGGACAGGGAACACCGGGGAGCTGTTTTTT; cdr3_aa: CASRAGTGNTGELFF
d_call: -; clone_size: -; j_call: TRBJ1-2; v_call: TRBV6-5; cdr3_nt: TGTGCCAGCAGGTTTTGGGGGGATGGCTACACCTTC; cdr3_aa: CASRFWGDGYTF
d_call: -; clone_size: -; j_call: TRBJ1-1; v_call: TRBV19; cdr3_nt: TGTGCCAGTAACCCGGGGGGGGACATGAACACTGAAGCTTTCTTT; cdr3_aa: CASNPGGDMNTEAFF
d_call: -; clone_size: -; j_call: TRBJ2-7; v_call: TRBV6-5; cdr3_nt: TGTGCCAGCAGTAGGGAGCAAGGAGCCTACGAGCAGTACTTC; cdr3_aa: CASSREQGAYEQYF
d_call: TRBD1; clone_size: -; j_call: TRBJ1-1; v_call: TRBV28; cdr3_nt: TGTGCCAGCAGTCCCCGGACAGGTTGGGAGGCTGAAGCTTTCTTT; cdr3_aa: CASSPRTGWEAEAFF
d_call: -; clone_size: -; j_call: TRBJ2-7; v_call: TRBV30; cdr3_nt: TGTGCCTGGAGTGCCCTGGCATACGAGCAGTACTTC; cdr3_aa: CAWSALAYEQYF
d_call: -; clone_size: -; j_call: TRBJ1-1; v_call: TRBV4-1; cdr3_nt: TGCGCCAGCAGCCAAGAAGGGAGCGCAACTACTGAAGCTTTCTTT; cdr3_aa: CASSQEGSATTEAFF
d_call: -; clone_size: -; j_call: TRBJ1-3; v_call: TRBV5-1; cdr3_nt: TGCGCCAGCAGACCAGACAGTTTTGGAAACACCATATATTTT; cdr3_aa: CASRPDSFGNTIYF
d_call: -; clone_size: -; j_call: TRBJ2-3; v_call: TRBV11-2; cdr3_nt: TGTGCCAGCAGCTTAGAGGCGGCCGGTACGCAGTATTTT; cdr3_aa: CASSLEAAGTQYF
d_call: -; clone_size: -; j_call: TRBJ1-1; v_call: TRBV20-1; cdr3_nt: TGCAGTGCTAGTAATCAAAAACAAAACACTGAAGCTTTCTTT; cdr3_aa: CSASNQKQNTEAFF
d_call: -; clone_size: -; j_call: TRBJ1-1; v_call: TRBV30; cdr3_nt: TGTGCCTGGAGCCAAGGGGGGAACACTGAAGCTTTCTTT; cdr3_aa: CAWSQGGNTEAFF
d_call: TRBD1; clone_size: -; j_call: TRBJ2-1; v_call: TRBV7-2; cdr3_nt: TGTGCCAGCAGCTTAGGGGTTGGGACAGGGAGGCACAATGAGCAGTTCTTC; cdr3_aa: CASSLGVGTGRHNEQFF
d_call: -; clone_size: -; j_call: TRBJ1-6; v_call: TRBV6-2/TRBV6-3; cdr3_nt: TGTGCCAGCAGTTACCAACAGGGACGGAATTCACCCCTCCACTTT; cdr3_aa: CASSYQQGRNSPLHF
d_call: -; clone_size: -; j_call: TRBJ2-7; v_call: TRBV18; cdr3_nt: TGTGCCAGCTCACACGGGGGGCCGGCCTACGAGCAGTACTTC; cdr3_aa: CASSHGGPAYEQYF
d_call: -; clone_size: -; j_call: TRBJ2-3; v_call: TRBV9; cdr3_nt: TGTGCCAGCAGCGTAGAGAAGGCTTGGAGAGATACGCAGTATTTT; cdr3_aa: CASSVEKAWRDTQYF
d_call: TRBD1; clone_size: -; j_call: TRBJ1-1; v_call: TRBV5-1; cdr3_nt: TGCGCCAGCAGCCAAGACAGGGGTCACCTCGAGCGGACTGAAGCTTTCTTT; cdr3_aa: CASSQDRGHLERTEAFF
d_call: TRBD2; clone_size: -; j_call: TRBJ2-5; v_call: TRBV9; cdr3_nt: TGTGCCAGCAGCGTAGCTAGCGGCTTTACGGAGACCCAGTACTTC; cdr3_aa: CASSVASGFTETQYF
d_call: -; clone_size: -; j_call: TRBJ1-1; v_call: TRBV28; cdr3_nt: TGTGCCAGCAGTCCCTGGGCAGGACAGAACACTGAAGCTTTCTTT; cdr3_aa: CASSPWAGQNTEAFF
d_call: TRBD1; clone_size: -; j_call: TRBJ2-7; v_call: TRBV10-3; cdr3_nt: TGTGCCACGCGACAGGGGACCAACGAGCAGTACTTC; cdr3_aa: CATRQGTNEQYF
d_call: -; clone_size: once; j_call: TRBJ1-1; v_call: TRBV3-1/TRBV3-2; cdr3_nt: TGTGCCAGCAGCCAACGGGGGTTAATGGCTGAAGCTTTCTTT; cdr3_aa: CASSQRGLMAEAFF
d_call: -; clone_size: -; j_call: TRBJ1-5; v_call: TRBV28; cdr3_nt: TGTGCCAGCGCAGGGGCAGCGCAGCCCCAGCATTTT; cdr3_aa: CASAGAAQPQHF
d_call: TRBD2; clone_size: -; j_call: TRBJ2-7; v_call: TRBV11-2; cdr3_nt: TGTGCCAGCAGCCCGGGACTAGCGGGGGGCGAGCAGTACTTC; cdr3_aa: CASSPGLAGGEQYF
d_call: TRBD2; clone_size: -; j_call: TRBJ2-2; v_call: TRBV3-1/TRBV3-2; cdr3_nt: TGTGCCAGCAGCCAAGAGGGAAAACTAGCGGGGGGTCGGACCGGGGAGCTGTTTTTT; cdr3_aa: CASSQEGKLAGGRTGELFF
d_call: -; clone_size: -; j_call: TRBJ1-2; v_call: TRBV5-4; cdr3_nt: TGTGCCAGCAGCGCAAGGACAGATTCTAACTATGGCTACACCTTC; cdr3_aa: CASSARTDSNYGYTF
d_call: -; clone_size: -; j_call: TRBJ1-3; v_call: TRBV4-2; cdr3_nt: TGTGCCAGTGCCCCCTGGGGGGATCACTCTGGAAACACCATATATTTT; cdr3_aa: CASAPWGDHSGNTIYF
d_call: -; clone_size: -; j_call: TRBJ2-1; v_call: TRBV7-6; cdr3_nt: TGTGCCAGCAGCAAGAGACAGGAAACGGGGCAGTTCTTC; cdr3_aa: CASSKRQETGQFF
d_call: TRBD2; clone_size: once; j_call: TRBJ2-2; v_call: TRBV7-9; cdr3_nt: TGTGCCAGCAGCATCGGGGCTAGCGGGGGGACGACCGGGGAGCTGTTTTTT; cdr3_aa: CASSIGASGGTTGELFF
d_call: TRBD1; clone_size: -; j_call: TRBJ1-3; v_call: TRBV14; cdr3_nt: TGTGCCAGCAGCCTCCGGACAGGCTCGGCTGGAAACACCATATATTTT; cdr3_aa: CASSLRTGSAGNTIYF